Sequencing of this T cell receptor (beta chain) was carried out in a study of low-dose radiotherapy and immunotherapy resistance in tumors. Study at large: Individuals in Cohort 2 had 1 Gy per fraction every two weeks, adding up to 13 Gy over 26 weeks.

Regarding time point: before trial treatment. V was pared by 5 bases and J by 5 bases, with 6 bases of the junction left unmatched. This CDR3 contains 13 residues. Germline V gene lookup returns CDR1 SGHNT and CDR2 YYREEE (reference sequence). Primers targeting TRAV and TRBV primed first-strand cDNA, covering alpha and beta chains. Amplification of TCRs used a constant-region primer and V-primer adapter for 20 PCR cycles. TCRdb analysed the reads with MiXCR anew, one entry per CDR3 protein. The profile shows more than 50,000 distinct CDR3 sequences, about 25% of them singletons. This clonotype was recorded at least ten times.

The receptor comes from a male donor with prostate cancer. Sequenced material: PBMCs, taken before treatment. The rearrangement uses TRBV5-4 and TRBJ2-5, with 7 bases fitting TRBD2. The CDR3 region has the DNA TGTGCCAGCAGTAAGGCGGGGGTTGAGACCCAGTACTTC. The encoded protein is CASSKAGVETQYF.